Shown below are 22 T cell receptor beta chains from a single sample sequenced in a study of blood T cell repertoires in COVID-19. Only in-frame clones appear in the TCRdb table, and some are missing; sequencing was by immunoSEQ multiplex PCR. The profile shows fewer than 250,000 clones, 80% to 90% of them singletons. Sequencing was carried out using peripheral blood. These receptors came from a man between 40 and 49 years old with acute or convalescent COVID-19.

This chain's CDR3 is CASSNRDSYEQYF. The DNA of the CDR3 is TGTGCCAGTAGTAACAGGGACTCCTACGAGCAGTACTTC. The chain employs TRBV19 and TRBJ2-7; D might be TRBD1 (6 bases). The length of the CDR3 is 13 residues. CDR1 and CDR2 from the germline V gene are LNHDA and SQIVND (reference sequence). Between the trimmed V and J ends, which lost 4 bases and 0 bases, there was a span of 7 bases.

The chain combines TRBV5-4 with TRBJ2-1, with 10 nucleotides matching TRBD1. The V gene end was trimmed by 2 bases and the J gene end by 5 bases; junction bases not matched to a gene: 7. CDR1 is SGHNT, CDR2 YYREEE, per germline (reference sequence). The CDR3 spans 16 residues. CDR3: CASSFPGQGLHNEQFF. DNA of the CDR3: TGTGCCAGCAGCTTCCCGGGACAGGGGCTTCACAATGAGCAGTTCTTC.

The CDR3 region has the DNA TGTGCCAGCAGCCCGGCATTTGACAGGGGCGAAGCTTTCTTT. Amino acid sequence: CASSPAFDRGEAFF. The chain combines TRBV3-1 (or the pseudogene TRBV3-2) with TRBJ1-1; 8 nucleotides agree with TRBD1. CDR1 and CDR2 (germline): LGHDT, YNNKEL (reference sequence). This CDR3 comprises 14 residues. The V segment lost 4 bases and the J segment 8 bases; nucleotides outside the gene matches: 9.

This clone was observed a handful of times. The J gene is TRBJ1-2, the V gene TRBV7-3; no clear D gene. The CDR3 consists of 16 residues. The V end lost 5 bases, the J end lost 7 bases, and 23 bases lay between the germline ends. The germline gives CDR1 SGHTA, CDR2 FQGTGA. CDR3 DNA sequence: TGTGCCAGCAGCCCATCGGGAGTAGATATGCTTGGTGGCTACACCTTC. Translating gives CASSPSGVDMLGGYTF. Filled out from reference TRBV7-3 and TRBJ1-2, the complete variable domain reads GAGVSQTPSNKVTEKGKYVELRCDPISGHTALYWYRQSLGQGPEFLIYFQGTGAADDSGLPNDRFFAVRPEGSVSTLKIQRTERGDSAVYLCASSPSGVDMLGGYTFGSGTRLTVV.

There are a few counts of this clone. The chain links TRBV7-9 to TRBJ1-3; perhaps TRBD1 as D (6 bases). The CDR3 is 14 residues long. CDR1 is SEHNR, CDR2 FQNEAQ, per germline (reference sequence). Trimming left V 0 bases short and J 7 bases short, with 10 bases between. The CDR3 DNA reads TGTGCCAGCAGCTTAGCGACAGGCTGGAACACCATATATTTT. Its translation is CASSLATGWNTIYF.

The genes are TRBV7-2 and TRBJ1-4; D call uncertain. Trimming cost V 5 bases and J 8 bases, with 15 bases left between them. Germline V gives CDR1 SGHTA, CDR2 FQGNSA. This CDR3 has 14 residues. CDR3 sequence reads: CASSLGLRGEKLFF. The CDR3 DNA reads TGTGCCAGCAGCCTCGGACTTAGAGGGGAAAAACTGTTTTTT.

This clone was observed a single time. The gene calls are TRBV5-1 and TRBJ1-1, with 8 nucleotides matching TRBD1. This CDR3 is built from 14 residues. Germline V gives CDR1 SGHRS, CDR2 YFSETQ. V gave up 1 base and J gave up 10 bases; unmatched junction bases: 9. For the CDR3, the DNA is TGCGCCAGCAGCTTGTTTGGCAGGGGGCTAGGAGCTTTCTTT. Translation: CASSLFGRGLGAFF.

The chain recombines TRBV6-2 or TRBV6-3 with TRBJ2-5; 8 bases map to TRBD1. The trim removed 5 bases at V and 5 bases at J, leaving 7 bases unmatched. Germline values: CDR1 MNHEY, CDR2 SVGEGT. The CDR3 extends over 14 amino acids. The CDR3 region has the DNA TGTGCCAGCAGTCAGGGACAGGTAAAGGAGACCCAGTACTTC. Residues: CASSQGQVKETQYF.

This clone was picked up a small number of times. This chain links TRBV6-5 with TRBJ1-2; D is unclear. The CDR3 has 14 residues. Trimming left V 8 bases short and J 5 bases short, with 18 bases between. The germline gives CDR1 MNHEY, CDR2 SVGAGI. The CDR3 spells CASGPRVAAYGYTF. The CDR3 bases are TGTGCCAGCGGCCCGAGAGTAGCGGCTTATGGCTACACCTTC.

This chain links TRBV7-9 with TRBJ2-5; D not certain. Germline V gene data show CDR1 as SEHNR and CDR2 as FQNEAQ (reference sequence). Trimming took 3 bases from V and 3 from J, leaving 8 bases between them. This CDR3 has 13 residues. As DNA, the CDR3 is TGTGCCAGCAGCTTGCTCAGGAAAGAGACCCAGTACTTC. This codes for CASSLLRKETQYF. Filled out from reference TRBV7-9 and TRBJ2-5, the complete variable domain reads DTGVSQNPRHKITKRGQNVTFRCDPISEHNRLYWYRQTLGQGPEFLTYFQNEAQLEKSRLLSDRFSAERPKGSFSTLEIQRTEQGDSAMYLCASSLLRKETQYFGPGTRLLVL.

The chain uses TRBV11-3 and TRBJ2-7; perhaps TRBD2 as D (6 bases). The V gene lost 5 bases and the J gene lost 3 bases, with 14 bases spanning the gap. The CDR3 runs 14 residues. CDR1 is SGHNT, CDR2 YENEEA, per germline. This CDR3 reads CASSPRGANYEQYF. As DNA, the CDR3 is TGTGCCAGCAGCCCGCGCGGGGCCAACTACGAGCAGTACTTC.

The chain uses TRBV2 and TRBJ2-1; 10 bases agree with TRBD2. V shed 7 bases, J shed 1 base, and the junction held 4 bases outside the gene matches. The CDR3 sequence is 15 residues long. The germline V gene has CDR1 SNHLY and CDR2 FYNNEI. Here the CDR3 reads CASKQGLASYNEQFF. CDR3 in DNA: TGTGCCAGCAAGCAGGGACTAGCGTCCTACAATGAGCAGTTCTTC.

This rearrangement joins TRBV24-1 to TRBJ2-1, with 15 bases fitting TRBD2. CDR1 and CDR2 from the germline V gene are KGHDR and SFDVKD. Unmatched junction bases numbered 12, after V lost 3 bases and J lost 10 bases. This CDR3 comprises 18 residues. The CDR3 reads CATSDPGLAGGHREEQFF. CDR3 DNA: TGTGCCACCAGTGATCCGGGACTAGCGGGGGGCCATCGCGAGGAGCAGTTCTTC.

The chain carries TRBV4-1 and TRBJ1-1, with D tentatively TRBD1 (6 bases). Germline loops: CDR1 MGHRA, CDR2 YSYEKL. The CDR3 covers 14 residues. With 0 bases removed from V and 2 bases from J, the gap between germline ends came to 7 bases. The CDR3 spells CASSQEGGNTEAFF. The CDR3 DNA reads as TGCGCCAGCAGCCAAGAAGGGGGAAACACTGAAGCTTTCTTT.

The CDR3 coding sequence is TGTGCCAGCAGAGCAGGGGTTCGTCAGCCCCAGCATTTT. Its translation: CASRAGVRQPQHF. The chain carries TRBV12-3 or TRBV12-4 and TRBJ1-5; possibly TRBD1 for D (6 bases). The CDR3 is 13 residues long. Trimming left V 6 bases short and J 6 bases short, with 12 bases between.

The rearrangement links TRBV4-1 to TRBJ2-1; perhaps TRBD1 as D (5 bases). The germline CDR1 and CDR2 sequences are MGHRA and YSYEKL. V lost 4 bases, J lost 12 bases, and 19 bases lay in between. This CDR3 is 14 amino acids long. Here the CDR3 DNA reads TGCGCCAGCAGCCGAGACAGACTGGCACACGGGCAGTTCTTC. The encoded protein is CASSRDRLAHGQFF.

This clone appeared a single time. The V gene is TRBV12-3 or TRBV12-4, the J gene TRBJ2-3; D is unresolved. V lost 2 bases and J lost 2, with 2 bases in between. The CDR3 has 12 residues. The CDR3 here is CASSLYTDTQYF. CDR3 coding DNA: TGTGCCAGCAGTTTATACACAGATACGCAGTATTTT.

This chain links TRBV2 with TRBJ2-1; possible D gene TRBD1, 6 bases. Germline assignment: CDR1 SNHLY and CDR2 FYNNEI. Deletions cut 7 bases from V and 9 bases from J, with 16 bases between. The CDR3 has 13 amino acids. The CDR3 loop is CASNIIQGVEQFF. The CDR3 DNA follows: TGTGCCAGCAATATAATACAGGGAGTTGAGCAGTTCTTC.

Comments on this clone: Other nucleotide sequences from this sample produce the same CDR3. J is TRBJ1-1 and V is TRBV5-1; no clear D gene. Per the germline V gene, CDR1 is SGHRS and CDR2 is YFSETQ. The ends were cut back, 1 base at V and 0 bases at J, with 7 bases in the middle. This CDR3 has 14 amino acids. The CDR3 loop reads CASSLSGMNTEAFF. The CDR3 DNA follows: TGCGCCAGCAGCTTGTCCGGGATGAACACTGAAGCTTTCTTT.

J is TRBJ2-1 and V is TRBV5-1; 10 bases map to TRBD2. The germline gives CDR1 SGHRS, CDR2 YFSETQ. The CDR3 is 15 residues long. After removal of 4 bases from V and 5 bases from J, the junction contained 6 bases not matched to a gene. CDR3 bases: TGCGCCAGCAGCATCGGGACTAGCGAGAACAATGAGCAGTTCTTC. It encodes CASSIGTSENNEQFF.

The J gene is TRBJ2-5, the V gene TRBV5-5; possible D gene TRBD2, 5 bases. From germline, CDR1 is SGHKS and CDR2 YYEKEE (reference sequence). With 3 bases removed from V and 9 bases from J, the gap between germline ends came to 18 bases. The CDR3 runs 14 residues. DNA of the CDR3: TGTGCCAGCAGCTGGGAAAGACTAATGGTTCCCCAGTACTTC. It codes for CASSWERLMVPQYF.

The sample holds a few counts of this clone. The V gene is TRBV3-1 (or the pseudogene TRBV3-2), the J gene TRBJ2-3; a possible D gene is TRBD1 (6 bases). The V end was cut by 2 bases, the J end by 4 bases, with 13 bases between. Germline V gives CDR1 LGHDT, CDR2 YNNKEL (reference sequence). The CDR3 contains 15 residues. The CDR3 protein is CASSQTTGFADTQYF. CDR3 in DNA: TGTGCCAGCAGCCAAACCACAGGGTTCGCAGATACGCAGTATTTT.